One sample yielded the 27 T cell receptor beta chains listed below, sequenced in a study of blood T cell repertoires in COVID-19 (dated by TCRdb to 2018 to 2021). To prepare the library, the immunoSEQ multiplex PCR assay was applied. The source is immuneACCESS, and TCRdb retained only in-frame sequences with V and J called. Part of the clones is not carried over; for the studies checked, unresolved V genes explain less than half of this, and the remainder is unexplained. This sample lists around 180,000 clones; 75% to 85% were detected once. 9% to 15% of the sample is taken by the ten largest. Source material: peripheral blood. These receptors all come from a woman of 80 years or more with COVID-19, enrolled during active disease.

This chain joins TRBV29-1 and TRBJ2-1; D might be TRBD2 (6 bases). CDR1 is SQVTM and CDR2 is ANQGSEA in the germline V gene. The V end lost 4 bases, the J end lost 0 bases, and 13 bases lay between the germline ends. The CDR3 consists of 15 residues. CDR3 in amino acids: CSVAWEVSSYNEQFF. The CDR3 DNA reads TGCAGCGTTGCTTGGGAGGTTAGCTCCTACAATGAGCAGTTCTTC.

The chain recombines TRBV20-1 with TRBJ2-7, with TRBD2 as a possible D gene (5 bases). This CDR3 has 11 amino acids. The germline gives CDR1 DFQATT, CDR2 SNEGSKA (reference sequence). V lost 3 bases and J 7 bases, leaving 10 bases between the germline ends. The CDR3 DNA is TGCAGTGCTAGGCGGGCAGCTGAGCAGTACTTC. Its translation is CSARRAAEQYF.

The chain links TRBV29-1 to TRBJ2-2; 9 nucleotides line up with TRBD2. This CDR3 contains 13 residues. Germline assignment: CDR1 SQVTM and CDR2 ANQGSEA. V was pared by 6 bases and J by 7 bases, with 6 bases of the junction left unmatched. The CDR3 region has the DNA TGCAGCGTGCGGGGGGGCCTTGACGGGGAGCTGTTTTTT. The encoded protein is CSVRGGLDGELFF.

The chain employs TRBV29-1 and TRBJ2-7, with D maybe TRBD1 (6 bases). The CDR3 length is 13 residues. Trimming pared 7 bases from V and 4 bases from J, leaving 17 bases between. CDR1 is SQVTM and CDR2 is ANQGSEA in the germline V gene. Here the CDR3 DNA reads TGCAGCGCCAGAGGGGGAGTAGGTTACGAGCAGTACTTC. It codes for CSARGGVGYEQYF.

The V gene is TRBV18, the J gene TRBJ1-1, with unresolved D. CDR3 length: 15 residues. Looked up from germline, CDR1 is KGHSH and CDR2 is LQKENI. Trimming cost V 3 bases and J 1 base, with 12 bases left between them. The CDR3 DNA sequence: TGTGCCAGCTCACCCGTGGGCACCCCGAACACTGAAGCTTTCTTT. Its translation is CASSPVGTPNTEAFF.

The chain employs TRBV7-8 and TRBJ2-1; 9 nucleotides match TRBD1. The CDR3 has 14 residues. CDR1 SGHVS and CDR2 FQNEAQ come from the germline V gene. V lost 0 bases, J lost 8 bases, and 2 bases stayed unmatched. The CDR3 loop reads CASSLARDRDEQFF. For the CDR3, the DNA is TGTGCCAGCAGCTTAGCGAGGGACAGGGATGAGCAGTTCTTC.

The chain employs TRBV28 and TRBJ2-1; 8 positions agree with TRBD1. The CDR3 is made up of 16 amino acids. With V trimmed by 5 bases and J by 0 bases, 6 bases remained unmatched. Germline loops: CDR1 MDHEN, CDR2 SYDVKM. CDR3 loop: CASSHRGASSYNEQFF. The DNA of the CDR3 is TGTGCCAGCAGTCACAGGGGGGCTTCCTCCTACAATGAGCAGTTCTTC.

The chain is built from TRBV28 and TRBJ2-1; 13 positions agree with TRBD2. The V gene's germline CDR1 is MDHEN and CDR2 SYDVKM. There are 14 residues in the CDR3. Trimming at V came to 4 bases and at J to 12 bases, leaving 6 bases not matched to a gene. CDR3 coding DNA: TGTGCCAGCAGTTCCAGACTAGCGGGAGGCCGGCAGTTCTTC. Encoded protein: CASSSRLAGGRQFF.

This clone was seen only a few times. The V and J genes are TRBV5-1 and TRBJ2-5; 8 nucleotides agree with TRBD2. CDR1 is SGHRS, CDR2 YFSETQ, per germline. V shed 0 bases, J shed 10 bases, and the junction held 11 bases outside the gene matches. The CDR3 runs 15 residues. The CDR3: CASSLAGGGPGFQYF. CDR3 DNA: TGCGCCAGCAGCTTGGCCGGGGGGGGCCCGGGGTTCCAGTACTTC. The full variable domain, in which reference TRBV5-1 and TRBJ2-5 provide the parts outside the CDR3, is KAGVTQTPRYLIKTRGQQVTLSCSPISGHRSVSWYQQTPGQGLQFLFEYFSETQRNKGNFPGRFSGRQFSNSRSEMNVSTLELGDSALYLCASSLAGGGPGFQYFGPGTRLLVL.

The chain is built from TRBV5-4 and TRBJ2-7; maybe TRBD1 (5 bases). Germline-derived CDR1 and CDR2 are SGHNT and YYREEE (reference sequence). The CDR3 totals 14 residues. Between the trimmed V and J ends, which lost 4 bases and 2 bases, there was a span of 13 bases. The DNA for the CDR3 is TGTGCCAGCAGCGTAGGGGTCCAAGCCTACGAGCAGTACTTC. This encodes CASSVGVQAYEQYF.

The chain links TRBV7-2 to TRBJ1-2, with 8 bases lining up with TRBD1. With 1 base clipped from V and 6 bases from J, the junction kept 7 bases outside the gene matches. Per the germline V gene, CDR1 is SGHTA and CDR2 is FQGNSA. The CDR3 loop spans 15 amino acids. CDR3 in amino acids: CASSLVSRGLDGYTF. The CDR3 DNA sequence: TGTGCCAGCAGCTTAGTTTCCAGGGGGCTGGATGGCTACACCTTC.

This chain uses TRBV7-6 with TRBJ1-5; 8 bases align to TRBD1. This CDR3 has 15 amino acids. After removal of 5 bases from V and 0 bases from J, the junction contained 3 bases not matched to a gene. Germline values: CDR1 SGHVS, CDR2 FNYEAQ. CDR3: CASSMTGDSNQPQHF. In DNA form, the CDR3 reads TGTGCCAGCAGCATGACAGGGGATAGCAATCAGCCCCAGCATTTT.

CDR3 sequence: CASSRTVFGIETQYF. CDR3 bases: TGTGCCAGCAGCAGGACTGTTTTCGGGATAGAGACCCAGTACTTC. This chain connects TRBV28 to TRBJ2-5; D perhaps matches TRBD2 (5 bases). The CDR3 consists of 15 residues. The germline gives CDR1 MDHEN, CDR2 SYDVKM. V was cut by 6 bases and J by 4 bases, with 18 bases left in between. The variable domain in full, with the rest retrieved from reference TRBV28 and TRBJ2-5, is DVKVTQSSRYLVKRTGEKVFLECVQDMDHENMFWYRQDPGLGLRLIYFSYDVKMKEKGDIPEGYSVSREKKERFSLILESASTNQTSMYLCASSRTVFGIETQYFGPGTRLLVL.

CDR3: CSVVSGREQYF. For the CDR3, the DNA is TGCAGCGTTGTCAGCGGCAGGGAGCAGTACTTC. The chain combines TRBV29-1 with TRBJ2-7; D is perhaps TRBD2 (5 bases). The length of the CDR3 is 11 residues. The V gene's germline CDR1 is SQVTM and CDR2 ANQGSEA. The V and J ends lost 4 bases and 7 bases respectively, with 11 bases between them.

This chain links TRBV3-1 (or the pseudogene TRBV3-2) with TRBJ1-5, with TRBD1 identical over 8 bases. The J segment lost 0 bases and the V segment lost 0 bases, leaving 4 bases of the junction unmatched. Germline CDR1 is LGHDT and CDR2 is YNNKEL (reference sequence). The CDR3 totals 17 residues. The CDR3 here is CASSQDGTGYSNQPQHF. In DNA form, the CDR3 reads TGTGCCAGCAGCCAAGATGGGACAGGCTATAGCAATCAGCCCCAGCATTTT.

The chain carries TRBV7-9 and TRBJ2-6; tentatively, D is TRBD1 (5 bases). Looked up from germline, CDR1 is SEHNR and CDR2 is FQNEAQ (reference sequence). The ends were cut back, 1 base at V and 8 bases at J, with 12 bases in the middle. The CDR3 sequence is 15 residues long. This CDR3 reads CASSLGWGGPNVLTF. DNA of the CDR3: TGTGCCAGCAGCTTAGGGTGGGGCGGACCCAACGTCCTGACTTTC.

The chain joins TRBV5-4 to TRBJ1-1; D might be TRBD1 (5 bases). The CDR3 length is 15 residues. Per the germline V gene, CDR1 is SGHNT and CDR2 is YYREEE (reference sequence). Between the trimmed V and J ends, which lost 0 bases and 2 bases, there was a span of 11 bases. The CDR3 loop reads CASSLAGGGNTEAFF. The CDR3 DNA reads TGTGCCAGCAGCTTGGCCGGGGGTGGAAACACTGAAGCTTTCTTT.

This sequence joins TRBV9 and TRBJ2-7; TRBD1 matches 8 bases. CDR3 length: 15 amino acids. V lost 2 bases and J lost 5; bases outside the gene matches: 9. Germline lookup yields CDR1 SGDLS and CDR2 YYNGEE. The CDR3 DNA sequence: TGTGCCAGCAGCGTCGGGAACCCAGGGGGCGACGAGCAGTACTTC. Protein sequence: CASSVGNPGGDEQYF.

The chain is built from TRBV10-3 and TRBJ2-7, with 10 bases aligning to TRBD1. Per germline, CDR1 ENHRY and CDR2 SYGVKD. This CDR3 region has 22 residues. V lost 4 bases and J lost 0; bases outside the gene matches: 24. The CDR3 reads CAISGTGTGVPTSGPSSYEQYF. The CDR3, as DNA: TGTGCCATCAGTGGAACCGGGACAGGGGTCCCTACTAGCGGACCCAGCTCCTACGAGCAGTACTTC.

The chain uses TRBV30 and TRBJ1-5, with 10 positions matching TRBD1. Per the germline V gene, CDR1 is GTSNPN and CDR2 is SVGIG (reference sequence). J was trimmed by 0 bases and V by 2 bases; bases with no gene match: 19. The CDR3 has 21 amino acids. CDR3 sequence reads: CAWSTYNRDRGRGYSNQPQHF. CDR3 in DNA: TGTGCCTGGAGTACTTACAACCGGGACAGGGGCCGCGGATATAGCAATCAGCCCCAGCATTTT.

The chain recombines TRBV7-9 with TRBJ1-3; D is uncertain. CDR1 is SEHNR and CDR2 is FQNEAQ in the germline V gene (reference sequence). The V end lost 1 base, the J end lost 0 bases, and 19 bases lay between the germline ends. This CDR3 has 19 residues. CDR3 in amino acids: CASSLEDRQTLSSGNTIYF. The CDR3 DNA is TGTGCCAGCAGCTTAGAGGATCGGCAGACTCTAAGCTCTGGAAACACCATATATTTT.

CDR3 sequence: CASSLDSGGAGTQYF. For the CDR3, the DNA is TGTGCCAGCAGCTTAGATAGCGGGGGGGCTGGTACGCAGTATTTT. The chain has TRBV7-2 and TRBJ2-3; 11 positions match TRBD2. This CDR3 comprises 15 residues. The ends lost 1 base at V and 8 bases at J; junction bases unmatched: 5. From germline, CDR1 is SGHTA and CDR2 FQGNSA.

The chain employs TRBV9 and TRBJ2-3, with 12 bases lining up with TRBD2. The CDR3 is 17 residues long. Germline values: CDR1 SGDLS, CDR2 YYNGEE. After removal of 0 bases from V and 4 bases from J, the junction contained 6 bases not matched to a gene. For the CDR3, the DNA is TGTGCCAGCAGCGTAGACAGACTAGCGGGAGTGGCAGATACGCAGTATTTT. Translation: CASSVDRLAGVADTQYF.

The chain combines TRBV7-6 with TRBJ2-3; 10 nucleotides line up with TRBD1. This CDR3 region has 15 residues. V trimming: 5 bases; J trimming: 5 bases; junction bases outside the gene matches: 7. Germline V gene lookup returns CDR1 SGHVS and CDR2 FNYEAQ. The CDR3 sequence: CASSTRTGGVDTQYF. In DNA form, the CDR3 reads TGTGCCAGCAGCACCAGGACAGGGGGTGTAGATACGCAGTATTTT.

To note about this clone: A read error may account for a junction end that differs from germline. The V gene is TRBV5-5, the J gene TRBJ1-4; 10 positions match TRBD1. This CDR3 spans 12 amino acids. Germline V gene lookup returns CDR1 SGHKS and CDR2 YYEKEE (reference sequence). CDR3 in amino acids: CASSLETGGPIF. CDR3 sequence (DNA): TGTGCCAGCAGCTTGGAGACAGGGGGCCCGATTTTT.

This clone was seen more than once but under ten times. V is TRBV4-3 and J is TRBJ1-2, with a possible D match to TRBD1 (6 bases). Deletions cut 0 bases from V and 8 bases from J, with 16 bases between. The CDR3 totals 15 residues. Germline CDR1 LGHNA, CDR2 YSLEER. CDR3 protein: CASSQDFGTRQGYTF. CDR3 nucleotide sequence: TGCGCCAGCAGCCAAGATTTTGGGACAAGACAAGGCTACACCTTC.

This clone was seen just once. The gene calls are TRBV5-1 and TRBJ2-3; maybe TRBD2 (6 bases). Trimming removed 2 bases from V and 3 bases from J, with 10 bases in between. CDR1 and CDR2 from the germline V gene are SGHRS and YFSETQ. The CDR3 length is 14 residues. CDR3 loop: CASSFNSGTDTQYF. CDR3 DNA: TGCGCCAGCAGCTTCAATAGCGGAACAGATACGCAGTATTTT.